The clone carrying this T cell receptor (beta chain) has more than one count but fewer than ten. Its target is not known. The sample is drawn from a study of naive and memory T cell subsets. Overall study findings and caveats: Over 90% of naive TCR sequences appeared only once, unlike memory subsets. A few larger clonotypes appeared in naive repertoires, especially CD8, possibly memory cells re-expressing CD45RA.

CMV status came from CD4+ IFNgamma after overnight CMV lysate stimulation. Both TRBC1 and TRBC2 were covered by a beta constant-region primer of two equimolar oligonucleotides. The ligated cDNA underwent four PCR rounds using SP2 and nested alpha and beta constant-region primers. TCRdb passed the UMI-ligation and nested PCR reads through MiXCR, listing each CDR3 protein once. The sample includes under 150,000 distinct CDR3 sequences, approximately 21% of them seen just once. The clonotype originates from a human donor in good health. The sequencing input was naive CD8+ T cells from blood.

CDR3 protein: CASSQEDMMNTEAFF. The CDR3 region has the DNA TGCGCCAGCAGCCAAGAAGACATGATGAACACTGAAGCTTTCTTT. J is TRBJ1-1 and V is TRBV4-1; D is undetermined. Trimming took off 0 bases at V and 0 bases at J, with 8 bases between the two ends. CDR1 and CDR2 from the germline V gene are MGHRA and YSYEKL. The CDR3 is 15 residues long.